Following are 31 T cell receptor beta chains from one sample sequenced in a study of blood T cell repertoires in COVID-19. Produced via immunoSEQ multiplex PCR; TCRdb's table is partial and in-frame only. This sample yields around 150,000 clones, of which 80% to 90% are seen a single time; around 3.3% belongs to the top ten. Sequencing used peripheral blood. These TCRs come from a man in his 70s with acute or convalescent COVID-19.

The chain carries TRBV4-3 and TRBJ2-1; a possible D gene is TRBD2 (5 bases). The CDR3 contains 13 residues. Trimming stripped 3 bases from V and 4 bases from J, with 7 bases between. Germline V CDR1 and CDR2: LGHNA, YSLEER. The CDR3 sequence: CASSHREYNEQFF. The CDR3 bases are TGCGCCAGCAGCCATAGGGAGTACAATGAGCAGTTCTTC.

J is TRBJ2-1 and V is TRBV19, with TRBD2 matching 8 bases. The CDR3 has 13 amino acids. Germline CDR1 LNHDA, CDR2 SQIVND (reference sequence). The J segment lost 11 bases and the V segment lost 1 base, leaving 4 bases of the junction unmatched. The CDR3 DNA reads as TGTGCCAGTAGTATAGGGCGCGGGGGGAAGCAGTTCTTC. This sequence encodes CASSIGRGGKQFF.

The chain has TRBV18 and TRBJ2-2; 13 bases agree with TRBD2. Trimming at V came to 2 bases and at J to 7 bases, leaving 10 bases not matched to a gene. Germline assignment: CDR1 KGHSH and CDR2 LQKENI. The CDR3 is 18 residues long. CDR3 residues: CASSPTGTSGILGGELFF. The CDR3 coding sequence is TGTGCCAGCTCACCAACCGGGACTAGCGGGATTCTTGGCGGGGAGCTGTTTTTT.

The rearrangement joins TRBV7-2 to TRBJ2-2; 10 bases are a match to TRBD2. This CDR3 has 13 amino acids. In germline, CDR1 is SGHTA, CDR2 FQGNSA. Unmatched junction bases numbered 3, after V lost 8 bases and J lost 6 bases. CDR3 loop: CASEREGPGELFF. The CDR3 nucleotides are TGTGCCAGCGAGCGGGAGGGTCCCGGGGAGCTGTTTTTT.

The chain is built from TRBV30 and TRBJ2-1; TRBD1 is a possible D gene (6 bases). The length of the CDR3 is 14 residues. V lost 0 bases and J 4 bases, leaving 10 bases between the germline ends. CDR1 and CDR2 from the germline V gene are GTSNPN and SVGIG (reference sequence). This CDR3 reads CAWSVQGRYNEQFF. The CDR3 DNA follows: TGTGCCTGGAGTGTACAGGGCAGATACAATGAGCAGTTCTTC.

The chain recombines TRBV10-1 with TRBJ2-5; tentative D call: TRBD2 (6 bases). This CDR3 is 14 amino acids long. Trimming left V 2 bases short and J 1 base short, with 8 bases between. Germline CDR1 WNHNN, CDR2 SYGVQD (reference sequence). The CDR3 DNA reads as TGCGCCAGCAGTGAGGGGGGGTGCCAAGAGACCCAGTACTTC. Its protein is CASSEGGCQETQYF.

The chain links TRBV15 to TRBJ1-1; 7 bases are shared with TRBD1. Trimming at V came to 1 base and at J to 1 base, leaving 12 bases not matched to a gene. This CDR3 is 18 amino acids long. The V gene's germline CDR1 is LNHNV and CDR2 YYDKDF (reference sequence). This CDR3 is CATSRGGGTAYSNTEAFF. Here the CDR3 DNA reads TGTGCCACCAGCAGAGGAGGGGGGACAGCGTACTCGAACACTGAAGCTTTCTTT.

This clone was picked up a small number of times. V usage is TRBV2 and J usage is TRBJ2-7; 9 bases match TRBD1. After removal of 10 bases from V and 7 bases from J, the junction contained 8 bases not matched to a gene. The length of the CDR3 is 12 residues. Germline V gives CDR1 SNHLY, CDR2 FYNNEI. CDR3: CATGTGTGEQYF. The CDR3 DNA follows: TGTGCCACCGGGACAGGGACGGGAGAGCAGTACTTC.

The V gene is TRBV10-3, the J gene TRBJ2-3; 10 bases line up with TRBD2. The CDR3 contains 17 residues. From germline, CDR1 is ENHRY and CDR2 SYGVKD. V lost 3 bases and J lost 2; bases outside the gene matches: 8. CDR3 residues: CAISESGRALATDTQYF. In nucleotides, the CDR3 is TGTGCCATCAGTGAAAGCGGGAGGGCCCTTGCCACAGATACGCAGTATTTT.

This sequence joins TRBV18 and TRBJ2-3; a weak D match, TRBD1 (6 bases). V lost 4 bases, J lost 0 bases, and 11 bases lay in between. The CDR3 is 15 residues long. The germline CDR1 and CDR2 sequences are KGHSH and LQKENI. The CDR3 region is CASSLQGFSTDTQYF. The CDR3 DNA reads TGTGCCAGCTCACTACAGGGTTTTAGCACAGATACGCAGTATTTT.

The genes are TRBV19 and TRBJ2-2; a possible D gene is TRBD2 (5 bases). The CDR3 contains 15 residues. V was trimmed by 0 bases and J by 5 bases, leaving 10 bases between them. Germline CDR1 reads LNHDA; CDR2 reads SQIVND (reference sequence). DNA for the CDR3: TGTGCCAGTAGTATAGAGGACTCGTGGACCGGGGAGCTGTTTTTT. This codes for CASSIEDSWTGELFF.

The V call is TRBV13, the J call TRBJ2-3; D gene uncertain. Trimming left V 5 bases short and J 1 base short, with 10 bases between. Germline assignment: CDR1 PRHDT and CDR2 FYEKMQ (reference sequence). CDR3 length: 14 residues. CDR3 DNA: TGTGCCAGCAGCCACTCATCGGGCACAGATACGCAGTATTTT. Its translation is CASSHSSGTDTQYF.

CDR3 amino acids: CASSLSGGRFSTYEQYF. In nucleotides, the CDR3 is TGTGCCAGCAGCTTATCTGGCGGGAGATTCTCTACCTACGAGCAGTACTTC. This chain joins TRBV7-8 and TRBJ2-7; 7 nucleotides agree with TRBD2. CDR1 is SGHVS, CDR2 FQNEAQ, per germline. V lost 2 bases to trimming and J lost 2 bases; unmatched junction nucleotides: 12. The CDR3 length is 17 residues.

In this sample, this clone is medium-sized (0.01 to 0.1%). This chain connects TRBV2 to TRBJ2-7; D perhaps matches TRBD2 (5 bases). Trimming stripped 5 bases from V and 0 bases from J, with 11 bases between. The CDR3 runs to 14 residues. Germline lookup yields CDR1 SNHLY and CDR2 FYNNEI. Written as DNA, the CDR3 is TGTGCCAGCAGTTATAGCCGGGGCTCCTACGAGCAGTACTTC. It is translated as CASSYSRGSYEQYF.

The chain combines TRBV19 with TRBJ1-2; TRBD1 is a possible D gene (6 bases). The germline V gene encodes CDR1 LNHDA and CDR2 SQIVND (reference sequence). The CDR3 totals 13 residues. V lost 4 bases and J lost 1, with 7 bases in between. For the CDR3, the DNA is TGTGCCAGTAGTAACAGGGTTAACTATGGCTACACCTTC. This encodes CASSNRVNYGYTF. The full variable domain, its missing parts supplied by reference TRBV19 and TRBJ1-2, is DGGITQSPKYLFRKEGQNVTLSCEQNLNHDAMYWYRQDPGQGLRLIYYSQIVNDFQKGDIAEGYSVSREKKESFPLTVTSAQKNPTAFYLCASSNRVNYGYTFGSGTRLTVV.

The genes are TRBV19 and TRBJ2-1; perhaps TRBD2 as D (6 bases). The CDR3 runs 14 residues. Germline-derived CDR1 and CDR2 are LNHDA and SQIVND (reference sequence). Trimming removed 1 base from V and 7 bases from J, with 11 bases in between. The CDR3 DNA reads TGTGCCAGTAGTATAGCCCTTGGGGGGAATGAGCAGTTCTTC. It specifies CASSIALGGNEQFF.

The CDR3 sequence is CASSLGQTGPPYTQYF. The DNA for the CDR3 is TGTGCCAGCAGTTTGGGACAGACCGGACCTCCTTATACGCAGTATTTT. The genes are TRBV28 and TRBJ2-3; 7 bases match TRBD1. The germline gives CDR1 MDHEN, CDR2 SYDVKM. This CDR3 comprises 16 residues. The V and J ends lost 3 bases and 7 bases, in that order; junction bases with no gene match: 13.

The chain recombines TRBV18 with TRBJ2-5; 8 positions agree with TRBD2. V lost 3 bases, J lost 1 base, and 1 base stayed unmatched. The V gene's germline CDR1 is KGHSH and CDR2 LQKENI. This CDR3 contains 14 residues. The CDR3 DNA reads TGTGCCAGCTCACCTAGCGGGGCCCAAGAGACCCAGTACTTC. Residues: CASSPSGAQETQYF.

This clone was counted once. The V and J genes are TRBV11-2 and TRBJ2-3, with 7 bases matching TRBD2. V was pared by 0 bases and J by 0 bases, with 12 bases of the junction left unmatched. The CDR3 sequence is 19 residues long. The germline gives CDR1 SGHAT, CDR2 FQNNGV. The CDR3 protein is CASSLDRLAESLSTDTQYF. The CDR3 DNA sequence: TGTGCCAGCAGCTTAGATCGGCTAGCGGAGAGTCTTAGCACAGATACGCAGTATTTT.

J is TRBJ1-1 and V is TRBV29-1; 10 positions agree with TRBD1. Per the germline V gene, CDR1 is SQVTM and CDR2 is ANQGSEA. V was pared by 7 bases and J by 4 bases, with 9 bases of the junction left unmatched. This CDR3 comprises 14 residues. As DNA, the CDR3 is TGCAGCGCCGCGCTGGACAGGGGGGCCACTGAAGCTTTCTTT. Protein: CSAALDRGATEAFF.

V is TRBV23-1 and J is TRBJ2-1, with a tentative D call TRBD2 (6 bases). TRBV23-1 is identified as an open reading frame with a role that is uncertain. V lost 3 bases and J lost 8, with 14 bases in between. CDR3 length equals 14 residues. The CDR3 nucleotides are TGCGCCAGCAGTCAGATTGGAGGGTGTCATGAGCAGTTCTTC. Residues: CASSQIGGCHEQFF.

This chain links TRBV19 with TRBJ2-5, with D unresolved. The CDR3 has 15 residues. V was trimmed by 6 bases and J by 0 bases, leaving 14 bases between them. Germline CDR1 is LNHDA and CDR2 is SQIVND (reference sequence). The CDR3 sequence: CASSPDTTYQETQYF. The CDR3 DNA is TGTGCCAGTAGCCCCGACACCACGTACCAAGAGACCCAGTACTTC.

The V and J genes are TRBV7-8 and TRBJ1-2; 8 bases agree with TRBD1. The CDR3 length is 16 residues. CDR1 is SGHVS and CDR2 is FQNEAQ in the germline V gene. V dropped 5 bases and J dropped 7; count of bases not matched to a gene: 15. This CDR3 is CASSPRLENRGSGYTF. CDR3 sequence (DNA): TGTGCCAGCAGCCCTCGGTTGGAAAACAGGGGGTCTGGCTACACCTTC.

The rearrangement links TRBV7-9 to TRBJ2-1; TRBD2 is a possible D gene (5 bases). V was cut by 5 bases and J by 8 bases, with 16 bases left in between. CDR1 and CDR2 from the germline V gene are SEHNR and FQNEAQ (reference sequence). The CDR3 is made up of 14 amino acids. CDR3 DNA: TGTGCCAGCAGCCCAAGCGGAGGTATGGATGAGCAGTTCTTC. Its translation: CASSPSGGMDEQFF.

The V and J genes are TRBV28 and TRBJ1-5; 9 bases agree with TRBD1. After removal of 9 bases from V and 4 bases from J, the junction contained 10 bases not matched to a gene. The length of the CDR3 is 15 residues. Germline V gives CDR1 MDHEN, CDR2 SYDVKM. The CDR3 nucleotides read TGTGCCAGTAAAAAAGAACAGGGGGCGAATCAGCCCCAGCATTTT. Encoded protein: CASKKEQGANQPQHF.

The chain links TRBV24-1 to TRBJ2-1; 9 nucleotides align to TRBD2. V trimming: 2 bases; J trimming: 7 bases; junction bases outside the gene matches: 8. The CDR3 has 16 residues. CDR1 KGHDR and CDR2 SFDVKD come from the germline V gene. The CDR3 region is CATSDSGREGRNEQFF. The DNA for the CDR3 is TGTGCCACCAGTGATTCGGGGCGGGAGGGCCGGAATGAGCAGTTCTTC.

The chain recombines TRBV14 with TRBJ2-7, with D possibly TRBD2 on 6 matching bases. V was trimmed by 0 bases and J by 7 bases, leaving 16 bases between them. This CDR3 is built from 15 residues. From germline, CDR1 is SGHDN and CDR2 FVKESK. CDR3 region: CASSQDRAGPREQYF. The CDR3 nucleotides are TGTGCCAGCAGCCAAGATCGGGCGGGACCCAGAGAGCAGTACTTC.

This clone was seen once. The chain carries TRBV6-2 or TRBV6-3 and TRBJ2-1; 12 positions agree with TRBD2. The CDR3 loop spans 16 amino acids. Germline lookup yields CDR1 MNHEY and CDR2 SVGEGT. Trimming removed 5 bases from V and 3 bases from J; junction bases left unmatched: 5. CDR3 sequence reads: CASSPWTSGNYNEQFF. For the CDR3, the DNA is TGTGCCAGCAGTCCATGGACTAGCGGGAACTACAATGAGCAGTTCTTC.

The CDR3 nucleotides are TGTGCCAGTAAGCAGGCCAGTAGCTCCTACGAGCAGTACTTC. It is translated as CASKQASSSYEQYF. The genes are TRBV19 and TRBJ2-7; D ambiguous. This CDR3 region has 14 residues. Germline V gives CDR1 LNHDA, CDR2 SQIVND (reference sequence). V was pared by 7 bases and J by 0 bases, with 13 bases between.

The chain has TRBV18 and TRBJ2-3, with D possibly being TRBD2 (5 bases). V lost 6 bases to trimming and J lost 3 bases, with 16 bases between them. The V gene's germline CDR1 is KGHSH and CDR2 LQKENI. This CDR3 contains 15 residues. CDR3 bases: TGTGCCAGCTCCTGGTCCGGGGAAGGGACAGATACGCAGTATTTT. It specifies CASSWSGEGTDTQYF.

CDR3 loop: CASSLEPPILAGAHNEQFF. The CDR3 DNA sequence: TGTGCCAGCAGCTTAGAGCCCCCAATCCTAGCGGGAGCCCACAATGAGCAGTTCTTC. The chain is built from TRBV7-6 and TRBJ2-1; 10 nucleotides align to TRBD2. This CDR3 contains 19 residues. The V and J ends lost 1 base and 5 bases, in that order; junction bases with no gene match: 14. CDR1 is SGHVS and CDR2 is FNYEAQ in the germline V gene.